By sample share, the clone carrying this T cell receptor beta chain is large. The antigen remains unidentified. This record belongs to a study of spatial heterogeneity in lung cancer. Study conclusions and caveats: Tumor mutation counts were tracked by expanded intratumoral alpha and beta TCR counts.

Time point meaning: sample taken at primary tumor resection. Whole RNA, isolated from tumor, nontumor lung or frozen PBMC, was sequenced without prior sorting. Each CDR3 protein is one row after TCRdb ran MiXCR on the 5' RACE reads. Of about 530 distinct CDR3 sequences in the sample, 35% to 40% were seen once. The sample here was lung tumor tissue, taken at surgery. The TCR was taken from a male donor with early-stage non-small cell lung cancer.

CDR3 nucleotides: TGTGCCAGCAACCGGGACGGTTACGAGCAGTACTTC. Its translation: CASNRDGYEQYF. The chain employs TRBV7-9 and TRBJ2-7; D may correspond to TRBD1 or TRBD2 (5 bases each). CDR1 and CDR2 from the germline V gene are SEHNR and FQNEAQ (reference sequence). V lost 7 bases, J lost 4 bases, and 11 bases lay in between. The CDR3 is 12 amino acids.